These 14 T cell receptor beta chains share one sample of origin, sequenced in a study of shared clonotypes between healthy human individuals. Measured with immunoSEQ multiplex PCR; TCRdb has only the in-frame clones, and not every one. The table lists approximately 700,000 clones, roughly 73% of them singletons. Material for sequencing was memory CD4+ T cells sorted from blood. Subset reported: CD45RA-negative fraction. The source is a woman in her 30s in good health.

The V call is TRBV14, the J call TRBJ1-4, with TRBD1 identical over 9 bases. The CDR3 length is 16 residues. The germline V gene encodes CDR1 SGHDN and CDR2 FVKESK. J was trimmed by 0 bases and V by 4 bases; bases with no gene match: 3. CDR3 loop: CASSRRQGATNEKLFF. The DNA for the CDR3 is TGTGCCAGCAGCCGTAGACAGGGGGCAACTAATGAAAAACTGTTTTTT.

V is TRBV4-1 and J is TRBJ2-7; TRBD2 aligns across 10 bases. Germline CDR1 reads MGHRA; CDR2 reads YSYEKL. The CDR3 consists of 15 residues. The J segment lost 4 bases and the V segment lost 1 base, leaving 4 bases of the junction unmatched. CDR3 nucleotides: TGCGCCAGCAGCCAAGCTCCTAGCGGGAGTTACGAGCAGTACTTC. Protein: CASSQAPSGSYEQYF.

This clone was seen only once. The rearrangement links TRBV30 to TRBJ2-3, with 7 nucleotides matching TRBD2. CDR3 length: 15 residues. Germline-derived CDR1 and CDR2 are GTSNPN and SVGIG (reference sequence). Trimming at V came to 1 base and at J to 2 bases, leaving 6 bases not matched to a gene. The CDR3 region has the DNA TGTGCCTGGAGTGATGGGCTAGCGGACACAGATACGCAGTATTTT. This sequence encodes CAWSDGLADTDTQYF.

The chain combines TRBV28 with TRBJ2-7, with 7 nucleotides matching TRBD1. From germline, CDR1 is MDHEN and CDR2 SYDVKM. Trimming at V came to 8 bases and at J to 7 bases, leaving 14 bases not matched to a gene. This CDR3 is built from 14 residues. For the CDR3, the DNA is TGTGCCAGCTTAGAAACAGGGGTTAAGAGGGAGCAGTACTTC. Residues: CASLETGVKREQYF.

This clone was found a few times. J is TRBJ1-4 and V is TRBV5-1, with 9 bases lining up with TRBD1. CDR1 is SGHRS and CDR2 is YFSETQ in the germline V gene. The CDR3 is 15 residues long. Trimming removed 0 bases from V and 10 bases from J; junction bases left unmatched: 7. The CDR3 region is CASSLGDRESGKLFF. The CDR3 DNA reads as TGCGCCAGCAGCTTGGGGGACAGGGAATCAGGAAAACTGTTTTTT. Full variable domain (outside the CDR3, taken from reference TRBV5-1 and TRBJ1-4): KAGVTQTPRYLIKTRGQQVTLSCSPISGHRSVSWYQQTPGQGLQFLFEYFSETQRNKGNFPGRFSGRQFSNSRSEMNVSTLELGDSALYLCASSLGDRESGKLFFGSGTQLSVL.

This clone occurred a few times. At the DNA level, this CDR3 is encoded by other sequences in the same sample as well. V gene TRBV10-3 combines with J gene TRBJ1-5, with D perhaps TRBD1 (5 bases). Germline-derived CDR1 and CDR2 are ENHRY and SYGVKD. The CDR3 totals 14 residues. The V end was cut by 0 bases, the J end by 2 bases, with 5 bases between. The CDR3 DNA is TGTGCCATCAGTGAGTCGACAGGCAATCAGCCCCAGCATTTT. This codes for CAISESTGNQPQHF.

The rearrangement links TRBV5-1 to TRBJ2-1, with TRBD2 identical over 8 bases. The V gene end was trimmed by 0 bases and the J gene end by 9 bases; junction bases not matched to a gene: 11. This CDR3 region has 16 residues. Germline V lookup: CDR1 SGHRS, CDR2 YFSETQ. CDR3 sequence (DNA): TGCGCCAGCAGCTTGGGTGGGGTAGCGGGACGTGGTGAGCAGTTCTTC. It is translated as CASSLGGVAGRGEQFF.

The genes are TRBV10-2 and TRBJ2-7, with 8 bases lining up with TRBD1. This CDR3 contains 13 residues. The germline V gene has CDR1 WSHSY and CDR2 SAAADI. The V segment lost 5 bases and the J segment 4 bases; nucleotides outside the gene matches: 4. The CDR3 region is CASSQGAKYEQYF. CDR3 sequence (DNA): TGCGCCAGCAGTCAGGGGGCAAAATACGAGCAGTACTTC.

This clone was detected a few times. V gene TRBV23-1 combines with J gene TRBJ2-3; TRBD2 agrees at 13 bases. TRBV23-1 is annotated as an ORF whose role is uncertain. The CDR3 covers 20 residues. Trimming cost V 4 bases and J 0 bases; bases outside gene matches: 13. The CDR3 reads CASSPPGTSGNPPSTDTQYF. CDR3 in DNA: TGCGCCAGCAGTCCCCCCGGGACTAGCGGGAACCCTCCTAGCACAGATACGCAGTATTTT.

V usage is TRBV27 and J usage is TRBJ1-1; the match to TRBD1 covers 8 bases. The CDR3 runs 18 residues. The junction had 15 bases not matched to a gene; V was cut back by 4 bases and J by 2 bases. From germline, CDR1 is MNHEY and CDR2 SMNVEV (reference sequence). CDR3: CASSSGTGGFWTNTEAFF. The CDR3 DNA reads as TGTGCCAGCAGTTCGGGGACAGGAGGGTTTTGGACAAACACTGAAGCTTTCTTT.

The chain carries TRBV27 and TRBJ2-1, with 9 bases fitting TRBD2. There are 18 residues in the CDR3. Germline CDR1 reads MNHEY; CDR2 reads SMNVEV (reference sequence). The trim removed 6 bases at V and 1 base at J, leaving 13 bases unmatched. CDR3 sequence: CASRNSGSPYWSYNEQFF. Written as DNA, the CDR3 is TGTGCCAGCAGGAATAGCGGGAGTCCGTACTGGTCCTACAATGAGCAGTTCTTC.

In nucleotides, the CDR3 is TGTGCCAGCAGTGATGTCGGGCCGCCCTATGGCTACACCTTC. Encoded protein: CASSDVGPPYGYTF. The genes are TRBV6-1 and TRBJ1-2, with no clear D. Germline V gene lookup returns CDR1 MNHNS and CDR2 SASEGT. The length of the CDR3 is 14 residues. V shed 3 bases and J shed 4 bases, with 12 bases lying between them.

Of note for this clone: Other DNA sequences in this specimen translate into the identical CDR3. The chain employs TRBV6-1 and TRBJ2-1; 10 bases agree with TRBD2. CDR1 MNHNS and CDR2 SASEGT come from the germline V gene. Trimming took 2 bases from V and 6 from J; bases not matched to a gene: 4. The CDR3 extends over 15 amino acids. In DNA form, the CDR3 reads TGTGCCAGCAGTGAACTAGCGGGAGTTGGCAATGAGCAGTTCTTC. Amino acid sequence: CASSELAGVGNEQFF.

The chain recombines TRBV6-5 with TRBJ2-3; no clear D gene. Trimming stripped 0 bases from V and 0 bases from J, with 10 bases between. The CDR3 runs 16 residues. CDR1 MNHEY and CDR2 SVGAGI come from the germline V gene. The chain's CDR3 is CASSYSKVLSTDTQYF. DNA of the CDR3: TGTGCCAGCAGTTACTCGAAAGTACTAAGCACAGATACGCAGTATTTT.